The 7 T cell receptor beta chains presented below share a single source sample, sequenced in a study of tumor-infiltrating lymphocytes in oesophageal squamous cell carcinoma. TCRdb itself ran the PCR reads through MiXCR, one entry per CDR3 protein. This sample carries some 6,200 distinct CDR3 sequences, 15% of them seen once, and the ten largest clones take approximately 23%. The sequenced sample was normal esophageal tissue next to the tumor. These receptors were collected from a male donor with esophageal squamous cell carcinoma.

The sample holds a few counts of this clonotype. A single base separates this from a much larger clone, so it may be a read error. V and J are TRBV6-1 and TRBJ2-5, with 11 bases fitting TRBD1. Germline loops: CDR1 MNHNS, CDR2 SASEGT. The V gene end was trimmed by 6 bases and the J gene end by 11 bases; junction bases not matched to a gene: 14. This CDR3 comprises 15 residues. CDR3 residues: CASRGTGQGVNEQYF. CDR3 coding DNA: TGTGCCAGCAGGGGCACGGGACAGGGGGTCAATGAGCAGTACTTC.

This clonotype was seen ten or more times. This sequence joins TRBV5-1 and TRBJ2-3; 10 nucleotides agree with TRBD1. This CDR3 has 17 residues. The V and J ends lost 0 bases and 6 bases, in that order; junction bases with no gene match: 10. Germline CDR1 SGHRS, CDR2 YFSETQ. CDR3 amino acids: CASSLVMRGQGSDTQYF. CDR3 DNA sequence: TGCGCCAGCAGCTTGGTAATGAGGGGACAGGGGTCGGATACGCAGTATTTT.

On this clonotype itself: Because the CDR3 is missing its conserved closing phenylalanine or tryptophan, this is likely a read error. The DNA is left out, because the CDR3 cannot be placed on it with certainty; the CDR3 is given as TCRdb lists it. The chain employs TRBV7-3 and TRBJ2-6; TRBD1 is the table's D call, not checked against the DNA. The CDR3 is 15 amino acids in total, end residues counted. Germline CDR1 is SGHTA and CDR2 is FQGTGA. The CDR3: CASSRTGNSPLHFGA.

This clonotype was detected many times. The chain links TRBV7-9 to TRBJ1-6; 9 nucleotides align to TRBD1. In germline, CDR1 is SEHNR, CDR2 FQNEAQ (reference sequence). The CDR3 loop spans 15 amino acids. J gave up 10 bases and V 5 bases, and 9 bases lay outside the gene matches. CDR3 bases: TGTGCCAGCAGCCCATGGGACAGGGATGGATCACCCCTCCACTTT. The encoded protein is CASSPWDRDGSPLHF.

In its sample, this clonotype was seen many times. CDR3 amino acids: CASSTLGKAGELFF. CDR3 coding DNA: TGTGCCAGCAGCACCTTGGGGAAGGCCGGGGAGCTGTTTTTT. The gene calls are TRBV11-2 and TRBJ2-2; no firm D call. CDR1 and CDR2 from the germline V gene are SGHAT and FQNNGV. V lost 5 bases to trimming and J lost 6 bases, with 13 bases between them. The CDR3 loop spans 14 amino acids.

This clonotype was picked up many times. With a much larger clone just one base away, this may be a read error. V usage is TRBV12-3 or TRBV12-4 and J usage is TRBJ2-1, with TRBD1 matching 7 bases. The trim removed 3 bases at V and 13 bases at J, leaving 12 bases unmatched. The CDR3 spans 14 residues. Here the CDR3 DNA reads TGTGCCAGCAGTTTGGGGGACAGCGGCGAGACCCAGTTCTTC. It yields the protein CASSLGDSGETQFF.

This chain joins TRBV5-8 and TRBJ2-5; D could derive from TRBD1 or TRBD2 (5 bases each). Per the germline V gene, CDR1 is SGHTS and CDR2 is YDEGEE. The CDR3 covers 20 residues. Trimming left V 0 bases short and J 5 bases short, with 29 bases between. DNA of the CDR3: TGTGCCAGCAGCTTGGCCACGAGCGTCGGGCTCGTCGGGGCTTGGGAGACCCAGTACTTC. Translated: CASSLATSVGLVGAWETQYF.